Reported below is one TCR beta chain. This clone was recorded a few times. The clone's antigen remains unknown. Qualities for individual bases were not recorded, and no much larger clone is one base off. Explained via the paper, the time point label denotes: blood 4 weeks post-SBRT, at nephrectomy. According to the study, the label for this sample's treatment or condition signals: 15 Gy SBRT to primary tumor, nephrectomy 4 weeks later. Samples were obtained from a clinical trial, in which 15 Gy stereotactic body radiation therapy was delivered to primary renal cell carcinomas and nephrectomy was performed 4 weeks later. To track tumor-enriched clonotypes, serial peripheral blood was sampled from radiation-treated patients at baseline and at 2 weeks and 4 weeks after SBRT. Renal cell carcinoma with clear cell pathology was present in all patients. Genomic DNA for TCR sequencing was prepared using the QIAamp DNA Blood Mini Kit (Qiagen). Samples were included in the analyses only if all quality control checks were passed.

Reading the germline V gene gives CDR1 SQVTM and CDR2 ANQGSEA. Cut back by 4 bases and 3 bases, the V and J ends lie 9 bases apart. The CDR3 starts with the cysteine, ends with the phenylalanine, and has 13 residues. The read is trimmed to its CDR3 DNA, 39 bases read in frame from base 1. The immunoSEQ kit was used, according to the manufacturer's recommendations, to generate TCR beta libraries from genomic DNA. Library preparation used a first multiplex PCR with proprietary primers, then a second PCR adding unique barcodes, with bead cleanups after each round. Each sample batch included a kit-provided positive control reaction and a negative control reaction. The final libraries were assessed on an Agilent 4200 TapeStation D1000 ScreenTape, pooled by volume, and quantified by qPCR. Sequencing ran on an Illumina NextSeq500 with a MidOutput 150-cycle cartridge, using 156 Read1 and 15 Index1 cycles with kit custom primers. The pooled library was loaded at around 1 pM with a roughly 22% PhiX control spike-in. In the authors' own workflow: Vendor-processed data were analyzed in R, with a clonotype defined as all T cells sharing the same CDR3 nucleotide sequence. For clone abundance analyses, frequencies were normalized to the 10,000 most abundant clones in each sample. Public T cell clones, averaging fewer than five per sample, were removed before analysis. A difference in abundance of at least 32-fold between compartments was used to define tumor-enriched and baseline blood-enriched clonotypes. A beta-binomial differential abundance model was used to identify clonotypes that expanded or contracted between blood time points. The Baroni-Urbani and Buser coefficient was used to measure tumor-blood repertoire similarity, and groups were compared with two-tailed Wilcoxon tests in R. Drawn from immuneACCESS, this table holds only the in-frame rearrangements with V and J called that TCRdb kept. Clones are partly lost; checked studies trace under half to an unresolved V gene and leave the rest unexplained. The D gene and trimming were derived from the DNA, and the V and J assignments and clone size from that table. This sample has about 86,000 clones in its table, and around 81% of those were observed once. The ten largest clones capture roughly 10% of the sample.

The data were obtained in a study of radiation and T cells in renal cell carcinoma (dated by TCRdb to 2018 to 2020). In the study overall: A total of some 55 samples underwent TCR beta sequencing, made up of 25 or so tumors and about 27 peripheral blood samples. The last blood draw occurred 4 weeks after radiation, at the same time as nephrectomy. A total of roughly 4 million unique CDR3 nucleotide sequences, encoding 2.5 million to 3 million unique CDR3 amino acid sequences, were found across all 50 or so samples. What the authors observed across the whole study: Because pretreatment tumor biopsies were not available, the study could not determine whether clonotypes were already present within the tumor at baseline. The single-armed trial design could not address effects of radiation dose or scheduling on the TCR repertoire. Blood repertoire dynamics were not followed beyond 4 weeks after treatment. In blood, the top tumor clonotypes increased between baseline and 2 weeks post-radiation and then shrank by 4 weeks, which suggests that tumor-resident clones expanded only transiently.

This TCR was sampled from a man aged 50 to 60 with renal cell carcinoma. The sample here was blood, taken from a patient whose treatment included radiotherapy and nephrectomy. The chain uses TRBV29-1 and TRBJ1-4; the D gene is not confidently resolved. The sequenced DNA is TGCAGCGTTGGTGGGTCTTCTAATGAAAAACTGTTTTTT. It codes for CSVGGSSNEKLFF.